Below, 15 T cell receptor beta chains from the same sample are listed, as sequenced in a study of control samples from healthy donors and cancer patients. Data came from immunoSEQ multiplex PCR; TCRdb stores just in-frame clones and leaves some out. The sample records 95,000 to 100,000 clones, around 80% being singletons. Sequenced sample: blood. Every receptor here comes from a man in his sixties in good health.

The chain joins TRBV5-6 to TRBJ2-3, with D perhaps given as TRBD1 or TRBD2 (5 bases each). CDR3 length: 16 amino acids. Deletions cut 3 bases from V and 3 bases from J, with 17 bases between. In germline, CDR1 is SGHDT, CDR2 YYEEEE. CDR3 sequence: CASSWGSSSETDTQYF. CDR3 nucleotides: TGTGCCAGCAGCTGGGGGTCTTCCAGCGAGACAGATACGCAGTATTTT. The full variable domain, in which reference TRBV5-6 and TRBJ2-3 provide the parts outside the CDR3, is DAGVTQSPTHLIKTRGQQVTLRCSPKSGHDTVSWYQQALGQGPQFIFQYYEEEERQRGNFPDRFSGHQFPNYSSELNVNALLLGDSALYLCASSWGSSSETDTQYFGPGTRLTVL.

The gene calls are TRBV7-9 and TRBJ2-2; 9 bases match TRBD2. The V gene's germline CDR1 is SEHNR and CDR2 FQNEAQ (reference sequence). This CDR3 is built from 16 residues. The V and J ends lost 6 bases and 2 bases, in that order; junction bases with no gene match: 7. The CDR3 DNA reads TGTGCCAGCAGGCCGACTAGCGGAGCTAACACCGGGGAGCTGTTTTTT. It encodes CASRPTSGANTGELFF.

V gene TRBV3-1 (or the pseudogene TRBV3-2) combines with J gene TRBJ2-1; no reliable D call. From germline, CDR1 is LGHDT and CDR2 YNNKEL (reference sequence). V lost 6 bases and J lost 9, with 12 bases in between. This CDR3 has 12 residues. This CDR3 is CASRPTEGEQFF. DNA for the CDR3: TGTGCCAGCAGGCCTACAGAAGGTGAGCAGTTCTTC.

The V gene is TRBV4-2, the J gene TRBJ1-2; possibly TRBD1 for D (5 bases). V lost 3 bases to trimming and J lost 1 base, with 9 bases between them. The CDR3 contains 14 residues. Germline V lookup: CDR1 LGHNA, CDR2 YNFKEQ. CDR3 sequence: CASSQAGGNYGYTF. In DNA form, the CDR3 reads TGTGCCAGCAGCCAGGCGGGGGGTAACTATGGCTACACCTTC.

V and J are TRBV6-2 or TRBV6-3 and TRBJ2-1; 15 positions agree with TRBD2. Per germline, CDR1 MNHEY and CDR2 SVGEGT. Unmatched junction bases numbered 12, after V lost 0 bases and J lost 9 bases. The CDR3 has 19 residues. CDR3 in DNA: TGTGCCAGCAGTTACTCGAGGCGTACGGGACTAGCGGGGGGCGCTGAGCAGTTCTTC. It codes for CASSYSRRTGLAGGAEQFF.

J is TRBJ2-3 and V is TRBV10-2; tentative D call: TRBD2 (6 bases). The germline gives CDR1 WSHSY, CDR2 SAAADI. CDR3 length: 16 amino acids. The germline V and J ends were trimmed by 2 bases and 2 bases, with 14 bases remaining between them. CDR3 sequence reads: CASSEATSSVTDTQYF. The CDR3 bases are TGCGCCAGCAGTGAGGCGACGTCTAGCGTCACAGATACGCAGTATTTT.

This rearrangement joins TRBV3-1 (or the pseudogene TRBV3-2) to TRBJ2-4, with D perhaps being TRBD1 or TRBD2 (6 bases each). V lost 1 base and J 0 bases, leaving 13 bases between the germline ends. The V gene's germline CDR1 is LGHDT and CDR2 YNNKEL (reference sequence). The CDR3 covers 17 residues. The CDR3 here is CASSQGGAGLAKNIQYF. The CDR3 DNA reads TGTGCCAGCAGCCAAGGGGGGGCAGGGCTAGCCAAAAACATTCAGTACTTC.

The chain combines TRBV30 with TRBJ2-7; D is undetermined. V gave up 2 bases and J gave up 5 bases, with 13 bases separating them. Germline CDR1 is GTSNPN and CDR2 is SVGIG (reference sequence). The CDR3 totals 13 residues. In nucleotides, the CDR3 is TGTGCCTGGAGTAGCTGGACCAGCAACGAGCAGTACTTC. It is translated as CAWSSWTSNEQYF.

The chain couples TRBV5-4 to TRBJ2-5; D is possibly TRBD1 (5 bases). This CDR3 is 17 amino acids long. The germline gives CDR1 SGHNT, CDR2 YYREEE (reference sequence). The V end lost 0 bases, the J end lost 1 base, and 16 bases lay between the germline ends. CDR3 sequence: CASSLDWQGFTQETQYF. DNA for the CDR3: TGTGCCAGCAGCTTGGATTGGCAGGGCTTTACCCAAGAGACCCAGTACTTC.

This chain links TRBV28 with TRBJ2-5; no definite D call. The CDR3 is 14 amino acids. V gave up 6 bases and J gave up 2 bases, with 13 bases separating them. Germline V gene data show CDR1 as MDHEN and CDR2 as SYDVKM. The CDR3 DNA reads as TGTGCCAGCAGACCCTTTGGATTTCAAGAGACCCAGTACTTC. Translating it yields CASRPFGFQETQYF.

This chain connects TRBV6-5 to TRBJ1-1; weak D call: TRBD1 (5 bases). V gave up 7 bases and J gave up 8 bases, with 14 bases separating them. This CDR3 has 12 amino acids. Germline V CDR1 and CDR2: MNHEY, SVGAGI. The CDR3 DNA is TGTGCCAGCATTTTGCTTGGGACGGAAGCTTTCTTT. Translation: CASILLGTEAFF.

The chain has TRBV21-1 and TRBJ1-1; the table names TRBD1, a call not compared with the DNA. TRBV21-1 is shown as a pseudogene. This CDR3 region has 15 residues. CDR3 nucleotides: TGTGCCAGCATTCCGGGCAGGGGGTGGAACACTGAAGCTTTCTTT. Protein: CASIPGRGWNTEAFF.

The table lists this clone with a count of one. CDR3 residues: CASKTHAGGSYEQYF. The DNA for the CDR3 is TGCGCCAGCAAAACGCACGCAGGGGGTTCCTACGAGCAGTACTTC. This sequence joins TRBV5-1 and TRBJ2-7; 7 nucleotides line up with TRBD1. With 6 bases clipped from V and 1 base from J, the junction kept 10 bases outside the gene matches. CDR3 size: 15 residues. CDR1 is SGHRS and CDR2 is YFSETQ in the germline V gene.

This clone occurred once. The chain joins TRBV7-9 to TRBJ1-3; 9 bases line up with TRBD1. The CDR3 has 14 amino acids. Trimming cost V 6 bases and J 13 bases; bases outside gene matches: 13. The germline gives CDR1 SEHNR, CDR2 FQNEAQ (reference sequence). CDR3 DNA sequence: TGTGCCAGCAGTTTACCGGGACGGGGGACAGGGATATATTTT. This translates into CASSLPGRGTGIYF.

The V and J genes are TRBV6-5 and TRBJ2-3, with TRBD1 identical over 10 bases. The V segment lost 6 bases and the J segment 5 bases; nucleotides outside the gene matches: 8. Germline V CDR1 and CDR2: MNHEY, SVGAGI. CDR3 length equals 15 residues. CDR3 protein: CASSSTGGIGDTQYF. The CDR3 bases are TGTGCCAGCAGCTCGACAGGGGGCATCGGAGATACGCAGTATTTT.